This T cell receptor (beta chain) was identified in a study of T cell changes during pregnancy in multiple sclerosis. Looked up from germline, CDR1 is LNHDA and CDR2 is SQIVND (reference sequence). CDR3 length: 16 amino acids. Trimming removed 5 bases from V and 6 bases from J; junction bases left unmatched: 11. Generated by immunoSEQ multiplex PCR, the TCRdb table keeps only in-frame clones and is missing some. The sample consists of around 80,000 clones, about 90% of them appearing once. The TCR originated in a female donor with multiple sclerosis, enrolled in a pregnancy study. The material sequenced was peripheral blood, taken before pregnancy. The gene calls are TRBV19 and TRBJ2-3; 10 nucleotides align to TRBD2. The chain's CDR3 is CASSPGLAAISDTQYF. The DNA of the CDR3 is TGTGCCAGTAGTCCAGGACTAGCGGCCATCTCGGATACGCAGTATTTT.